The sample holds many counts of the clone carrying this TCR beta chain. Germline CDR1 reads MGHRA; CDR2 reads YSYEKL. The CDR3 length is 16 residues. Trimming removed 1 base from V and 8 bases from J, with 18 bases in between. The sample originates from a study of blood T cell repertoires in COVID-19. For the study at large: Material from acute and convalescent COVID-19 was sourced from the United States, Italy and Spain. PBMCs, B-cell-depleted T cells, or T cells provided the cDNA or gDNA that made up the material.

Per the study methods: It was from reference gene primer amplification that nucleated cell counts were estimated. Sequencing used immunoSEQ multiplex PCR; TCRdb keeps in-frame clones, though not all of them. Clonal size and the V and J genes are those of that table, whereas D and trimming came from the DNA. The data contain about 300,000 clones, approximately 88% of them singletons. What was sequenced was peripheral blood. The chain links TRBV4-1 to TRBJ2-1; D is ambiguous. The origin of this receptor is a man aged 18-30 years with active or convalescent COVID-19. The chain's CDR3 is CASSQVNLISYDEQFF. Here the CDR3 DNA reads TGCGCCAGCAGCCAAGTGAATCTAATCTCATACGATGAGCAGTTCTTC.